One TCR beta chain is described in this entry. Its antigen is still unknown. TCRdb analysed the 5' RACE reads with MiXCR anew, one entry per CDR3 protein. The sample holds 300,000 to 400,000 distinct CDR3 sequences, about 16% seen once. This entry belongs to a study of T-cell memory formation after mild COVID-19. Study observations and caveats: A second wave expanding day 15 to 37 was CD4+-biased; contracting clones were balanced. CD4+ contracting clones were found mainly in CM and EM, and CD8+ ones in EMRA.

The germline V gene encodes CDR1 MNHNY and CDR2 SVGAGI (reference sequence). V shed 3 bases and J shed 5 bases, with 11 bases lying between them. CDR3 length: 13 amino acids. The source of this sequence is a man between 18 and 35 years old who had mild COVID-19 (a few samples of this study predate the infection). Cell type and time point are not known. Sequencing used PBMCs or a T cell subset sorted from them (not recorded which). The chain links TRBV6-6 to TRBJ2-7; unclear D gene. The CDR3: CASSYGVSDEQYV. The CDR3, as DNA: TGTGCCAGCAGTTATGGTGTCTCGGACGAGCAGTACGTC.